This T cell receptor (beta chain) came from a study of blood T cell repertoires in COVID-19. Deletions cut 8 bases from V and 5 bases from J, with 15 bases between. The germline gives CDR1 SGHRS, CDR2 YFSETQ. The CDR3 extends over 13 amino acids. Under the authors' procedure: Estimates of nucleated cell counts were drawn from the amplification of reference gene primers. Data came from immunoSEQ multiplex PCR; TCRdb stores just in-frame clones and leaves some out. V and J calls and clone size follow that table, whereas D and trimming were derived from the DNA. Of 350,000 or so clones listed, around 83% are singletons.

The clonotype originates from a man aged 25-40 years with active or convalescent COVID-19. Sequenced sample: peripheral blood. The rearrangement uses TRBV5-1 and TRBJ2-3, with D perhaps matching TRBD2 (7 bases). CDR3 sequence reads: CASGDGGQDTQYF. The CDR3, as DNA: TGCGCCAGTGGGGACGGGGGGCAAGATACGCAGTATTTT.